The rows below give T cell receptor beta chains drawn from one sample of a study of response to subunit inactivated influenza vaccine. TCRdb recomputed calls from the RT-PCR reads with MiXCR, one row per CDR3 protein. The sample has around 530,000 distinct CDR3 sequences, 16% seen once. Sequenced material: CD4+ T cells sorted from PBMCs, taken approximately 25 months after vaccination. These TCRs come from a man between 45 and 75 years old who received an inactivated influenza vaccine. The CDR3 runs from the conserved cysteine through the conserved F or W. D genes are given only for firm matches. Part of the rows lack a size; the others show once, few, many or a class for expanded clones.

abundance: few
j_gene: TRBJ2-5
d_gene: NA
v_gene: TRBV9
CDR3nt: TGTGCCAGCAGCGTAGCACAGGGCAGGACCCAAGAGACCCAGTACTTC
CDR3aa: CASSVAQGRTQETQYF

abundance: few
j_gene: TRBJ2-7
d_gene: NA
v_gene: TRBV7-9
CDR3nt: TGTGCCAGCAGCCCCCGGGTAACAGGGCCCTCAAGGGCCGAGCAGTACTTC
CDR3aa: CASSPRVTGPSRAEQYF

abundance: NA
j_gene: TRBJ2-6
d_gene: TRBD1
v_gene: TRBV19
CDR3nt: TGTGCCAGTAGTCGGGACAGGCTTACAAGCTCTGGGGCCAACGTCCTGACTTTC
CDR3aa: CASSRDRLTSSGANVLTF

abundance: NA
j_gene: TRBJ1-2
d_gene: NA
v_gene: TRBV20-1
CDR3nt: TGCAGTGATACGGGGCAGGCCGCTAACTATGGCTACACCTTC
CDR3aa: CSDTGQAANYGYTF

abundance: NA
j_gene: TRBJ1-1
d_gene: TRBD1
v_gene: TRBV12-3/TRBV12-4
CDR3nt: TGTGCCAGCAGTTCCTCCTGGGACAGGGAAGGGTTTTGGACTGAAGCTTTCTTT
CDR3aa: CASSSSWDREGFWTEAFF

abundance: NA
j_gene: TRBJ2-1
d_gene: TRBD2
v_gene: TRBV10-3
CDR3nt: TGTGCCATCAGTAAGGGACTAGCGGGAGCTCTGGATGAGCAGTTCTTC
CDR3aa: CAISKGLAGALDEQFF

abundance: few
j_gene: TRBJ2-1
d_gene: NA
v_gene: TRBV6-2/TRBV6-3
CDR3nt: TGTGCCAGCAGTTACTCGGGACAAAGGAATGAGCAGTTCTTC
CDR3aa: CASSYSGQRNEQFF

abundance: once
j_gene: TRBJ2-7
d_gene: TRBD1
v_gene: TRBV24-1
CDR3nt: TGTGCCACCAGTGATCCGGGACAGGGACTCAACGAGCAGTACTTC
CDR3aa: CATSDPGQGLNEQYF

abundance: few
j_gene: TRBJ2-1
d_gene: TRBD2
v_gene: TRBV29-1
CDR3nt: TGCAGCGCCGCTGGGACTAGCGGGAACTACAATGAGCAGTTCTTC
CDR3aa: CSAAGTSGNYNEQFF

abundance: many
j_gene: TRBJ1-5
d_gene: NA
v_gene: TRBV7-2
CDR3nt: TGTGCCAGCAGCCCCGAAGTGGCTACCCATCAGCCCCAGCATTTT
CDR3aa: CASSPEVATHQPQHF

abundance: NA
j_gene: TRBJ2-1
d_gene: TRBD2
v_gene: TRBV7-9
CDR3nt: TGTGCCAGCACCGAAGCGGGGGGGCCACATGAGCAGTTCTTC
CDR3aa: CASTEAGGPHEQFF

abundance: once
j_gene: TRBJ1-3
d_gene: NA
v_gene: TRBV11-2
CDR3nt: TGTGCCAGCAGCTCCTCACAGGGATCTGGAAACACCATATATTTT
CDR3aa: CASSSSQGSGNTIYF

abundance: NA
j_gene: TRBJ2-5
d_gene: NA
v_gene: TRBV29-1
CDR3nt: TGCAGCGTTGGGCCCAGGATTGTGGAGACCCAGTACTTC
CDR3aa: CSVGPRIVETQYF

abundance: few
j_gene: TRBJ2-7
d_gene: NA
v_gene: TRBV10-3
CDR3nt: TGTGCCATCGGGGGCGACAGGACCTCCTACGAGCAGTACTTC
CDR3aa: CAIGGDRTSYEQYF

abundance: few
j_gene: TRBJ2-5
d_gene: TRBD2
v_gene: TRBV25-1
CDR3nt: TGTGCCAGCAGTGCAATTGGGACTAGCGGGATTCTAGGAGGAGAGACCCAGTACTTC
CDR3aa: CASSAIGTSGILGGETQYF

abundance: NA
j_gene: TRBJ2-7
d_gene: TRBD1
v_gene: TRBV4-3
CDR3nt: TGCGCCAGCAGCCAAGCCTGGACAGGGCGTCCCTACGAGCAGTACTTC
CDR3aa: CASSQAWTGRPYEQYF

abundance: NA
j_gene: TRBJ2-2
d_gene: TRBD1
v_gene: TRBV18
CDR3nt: TGTGCCAGCTCATCCCGGGACAGGGGACTCATCGGGGAGCTGTTTTTT
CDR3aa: CASSSRDRGLIGELFF

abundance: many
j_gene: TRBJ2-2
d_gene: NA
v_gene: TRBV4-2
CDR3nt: TGTGCCAGCAGCCAAGCCCAGTACACCGGGGAGCTGTTTTTT
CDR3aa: CASSQAQYTGELFF

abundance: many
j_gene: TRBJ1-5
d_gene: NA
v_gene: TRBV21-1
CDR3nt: TGTGCCAGCAGCCGTAAAGTCTCGGGGCATCAGCCCCAGCATTTT
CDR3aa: CASSRKVSGHQPQHF

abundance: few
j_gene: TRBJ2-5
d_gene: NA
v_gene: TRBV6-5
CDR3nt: TGTGCCAGCAGTTACTCGTCTGTGGTCGGGACCCAGTACTTC
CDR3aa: CASSYSSVVGTQYF

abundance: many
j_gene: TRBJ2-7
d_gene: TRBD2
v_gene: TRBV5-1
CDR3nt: TGCGCCAGCAGCCCAAAAGCGGGGACTGCCTACGAGCAGTACTTC
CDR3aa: CASSPKAGTAYEQYF

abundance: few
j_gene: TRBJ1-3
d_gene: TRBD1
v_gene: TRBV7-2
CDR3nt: TGTGCCAGCAGACCCGGACAGGGAGGAAACACCATATATTTT
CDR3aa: CASRPGQGGNTIYF

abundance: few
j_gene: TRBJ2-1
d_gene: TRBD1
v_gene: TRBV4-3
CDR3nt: TGCGCCAGCAGCCTACAACCGGGACAGGGGGCGGATGAGCAGTTCTTC
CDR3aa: CASSLQPGQGADEQFF

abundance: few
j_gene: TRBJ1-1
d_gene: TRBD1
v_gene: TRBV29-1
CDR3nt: TGCAGCGTTGGATGGGGACAGGCGAACACTGAAGCTTTCTTT
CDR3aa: CSVGWGQANTEAFF

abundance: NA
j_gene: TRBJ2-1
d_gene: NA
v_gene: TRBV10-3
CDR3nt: TGTGCCATCGGCGGGGGCTACTACAATGAGCAGTTCTTC
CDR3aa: CAIGGGYYNEQFF

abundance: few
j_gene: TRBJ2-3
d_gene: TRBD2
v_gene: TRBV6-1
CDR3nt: TGTGCCAGCAGTGTCCGGGGGGGCGGGGTCACAGATACGCAGTATTTT
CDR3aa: CASSVRGGGVTDTQYF

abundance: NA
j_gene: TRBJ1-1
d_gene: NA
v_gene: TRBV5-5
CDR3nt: TGTGCCAGCCCTTGGGGGCTGGCTTTGGGCACTGAAGCTTTCTTT
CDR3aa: CASPWGLALGTEAFF

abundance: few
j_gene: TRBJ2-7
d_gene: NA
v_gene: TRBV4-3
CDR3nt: TGCGCCAGCAGTTTTGGGGGGACAGAAGAAAACTCCTACGAGCAGTACTTC
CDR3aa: CASSFGGTEENSYEQYF

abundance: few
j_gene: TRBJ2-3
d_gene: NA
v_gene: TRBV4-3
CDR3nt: TGCGCCAGCAGCCAAGATCTACGTAGCGTCGGAGGCACAGATACGCAGTATTTT
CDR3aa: CASSQDLRSVGGTDTQYF

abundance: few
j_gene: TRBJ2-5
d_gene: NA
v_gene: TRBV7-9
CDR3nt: TGTGCCAGCAGCCGACGGACAGCAGGGGAGAAAGAGACCCAGTACTTC
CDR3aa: CASSRRTAGEKETQYF

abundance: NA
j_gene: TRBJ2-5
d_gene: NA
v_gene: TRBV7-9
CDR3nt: TGTGCCAGCAGCTTAGACCTGGGGCAGACCCAGTACTTC
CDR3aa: CASSLDLGQTQYF

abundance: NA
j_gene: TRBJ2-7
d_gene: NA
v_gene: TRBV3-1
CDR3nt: TGTGCCAGCAGCCAAGTCGGGCACTCCTACGAGCAGTACTTC
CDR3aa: CASSQVGHSYEQYF

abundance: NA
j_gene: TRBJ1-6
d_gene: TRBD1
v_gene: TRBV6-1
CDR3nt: TGTGCCAGCAAACAGGGGGCATCCTATAATTCACCCCTCCACTTT
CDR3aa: CASKQGASYNSPLHF

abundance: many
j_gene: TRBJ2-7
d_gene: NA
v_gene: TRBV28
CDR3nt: TGTGCCAGCAGAGGTGGTGGGGAGCAGTACTTC
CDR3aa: CASRGGGEQYF

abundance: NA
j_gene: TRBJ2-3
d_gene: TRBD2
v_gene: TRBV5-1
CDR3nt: TGCGCCAGCAGCTTGCGCGGGGGGCCGACTAGCACAGATACGCAGTATTTT
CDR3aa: CASSLRGGPTSTDTQYF

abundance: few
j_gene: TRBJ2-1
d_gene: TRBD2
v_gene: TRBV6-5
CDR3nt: TGTGCCAGCAGTTCGACGACTAGCCCTAGCTCCTACAATGAGCAGTTCTTC
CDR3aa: CASSSTTSPSSYNEQFF

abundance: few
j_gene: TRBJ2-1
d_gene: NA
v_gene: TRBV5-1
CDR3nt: TGCGCCAGCAGCTTGGATCGAGGGAACAATGAGCAGTTCTTC
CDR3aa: CASSLDRGNNEQFF

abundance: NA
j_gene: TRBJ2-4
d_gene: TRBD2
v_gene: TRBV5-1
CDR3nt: TGCGCCAGCAGCACCGGGACTAGCGGGGTCAAAAACATTCAGTACTTC
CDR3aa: CASSTGTSGVKNIQYF

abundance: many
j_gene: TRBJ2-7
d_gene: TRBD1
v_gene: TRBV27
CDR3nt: TGTGCCAGCAGTTTACGGAAGGGGGCAACCTCCTACGAGCAGTACTTC
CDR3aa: CASSLRKGATSYEQYF

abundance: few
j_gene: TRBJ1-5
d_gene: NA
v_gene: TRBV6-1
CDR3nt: TGTGCCAGCAGTCCCCCACCAAAATACCGGGGTCAGCCCCGGCATTTT
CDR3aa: CASSPPPKYRGQPRHF

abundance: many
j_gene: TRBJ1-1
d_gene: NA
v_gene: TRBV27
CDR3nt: TGTGCCAGCAGTTTATCGGGTAGTGGAGCGAGTTTCTTT
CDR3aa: CASSLSGSGASFF

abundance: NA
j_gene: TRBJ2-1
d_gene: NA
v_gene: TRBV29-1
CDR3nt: TGCAGCGTTAGCCCCAATGAGCAGTTCTTC
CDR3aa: CSVSPNEQFF

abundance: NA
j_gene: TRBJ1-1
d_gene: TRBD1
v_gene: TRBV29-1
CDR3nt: TGCAGCTTCTCGCCGGGACAGGGGAACACTGAAGCTTTCTTT
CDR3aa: CSFSPGQGNTEAFF

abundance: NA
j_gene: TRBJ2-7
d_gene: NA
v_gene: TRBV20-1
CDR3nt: TGCAGTGCTAGAGAGGGCAGCTACTCCTACGAGCAGTACTTC
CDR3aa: CSAREGSYSYEQYF

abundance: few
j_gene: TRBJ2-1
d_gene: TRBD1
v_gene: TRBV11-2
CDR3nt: TGTGCCAGCAGCTCGGACAGGGGGATTTACAATGAGCAGTTCTTC
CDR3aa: CASSSDRGIYNEQFF

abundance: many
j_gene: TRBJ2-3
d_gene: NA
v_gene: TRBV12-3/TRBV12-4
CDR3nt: TGTGCCAGCAGTTTGACAGGCAGCACAGATACGCAGTATTTT
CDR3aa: CASSLTGSTDTQYF

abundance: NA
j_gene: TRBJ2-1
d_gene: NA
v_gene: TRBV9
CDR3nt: TGTGCCAGCAGCGAGCGGGTCAGCTCCTACAATGAGCAGTTCTTC
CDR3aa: CASSERVSSYNEQFF

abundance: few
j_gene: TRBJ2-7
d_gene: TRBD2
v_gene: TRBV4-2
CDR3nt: TGTGCCAGCAGCCAAGATAGGGGCCTAGCGGGAAACTACGAGCAGTACTTC
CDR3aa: CASSQDRGLAGNYEQYF

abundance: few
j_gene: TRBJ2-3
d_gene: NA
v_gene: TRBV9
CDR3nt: TGTGCCAGCAGCGTAGGAGGGGACACAGATACGCAGTATTTT
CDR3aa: CASSVGGDTDTQYF

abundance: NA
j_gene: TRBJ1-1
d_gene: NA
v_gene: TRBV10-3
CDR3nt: TGTGCCATCCGTGGGGGACAGAACACTGAAGCTTTCTTT
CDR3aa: CAIRGGQNTEAFF